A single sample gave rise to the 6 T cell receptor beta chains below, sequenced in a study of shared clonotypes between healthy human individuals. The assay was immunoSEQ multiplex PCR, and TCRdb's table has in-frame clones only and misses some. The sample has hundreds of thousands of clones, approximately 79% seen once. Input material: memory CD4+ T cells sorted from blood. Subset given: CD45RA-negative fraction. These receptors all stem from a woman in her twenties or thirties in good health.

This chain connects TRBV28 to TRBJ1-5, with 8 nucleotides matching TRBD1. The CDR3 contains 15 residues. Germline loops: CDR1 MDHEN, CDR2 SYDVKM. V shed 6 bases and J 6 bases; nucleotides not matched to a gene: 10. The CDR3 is CASRPQSGGGQPQHF. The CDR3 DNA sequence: TGTGCCAGCAGACCCCAATCAGGGGGCGGTCAGCCCCAGCATTTT. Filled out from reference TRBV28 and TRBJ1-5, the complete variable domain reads DVKVTQSSRYLVKRTGEKVFLECVQDMDHENMFWYRQDPGLGLRLIYFSYDVKMKEKGDIPEGYSVSREKKERFSLILESASTNQTSMYLCASRPQSGGGQPQHFGDGTRLSIL.

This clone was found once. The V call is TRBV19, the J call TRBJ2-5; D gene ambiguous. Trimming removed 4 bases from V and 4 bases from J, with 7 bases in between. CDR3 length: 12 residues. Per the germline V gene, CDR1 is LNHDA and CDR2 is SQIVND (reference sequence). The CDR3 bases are TGTGCCAGTAGTAATTGGGGAGAGACCCAGTACTTC. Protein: CASSNWGETQYF.

In nucleotides, the CDR3 is TGTGCCAGTAACACGGGAGGGCTTTGGGTCAATGAGCAGTTCTTC. Translation gives CASNTGGLWVNEQFF. The chain uses TRBV19 and TRBJ2-1; 8 positions match TRBD2. After removal of 7 bases from V and 6 bases from J, the junction contained 11 bases not matched to a gene. In germline, CDR1 is LNHDA, CDR2 SQIVND (reference sequence). This CDR3 is 15 amino acids long.

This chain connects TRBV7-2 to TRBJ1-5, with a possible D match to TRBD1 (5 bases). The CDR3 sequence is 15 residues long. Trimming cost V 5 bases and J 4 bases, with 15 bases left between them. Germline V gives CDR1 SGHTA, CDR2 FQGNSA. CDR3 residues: CASSIQGLRNQPQHF. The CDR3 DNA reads TGTGCCAGCAGCATCCAGGGTTTACGGAATCAGCCCCAGCATTTT.

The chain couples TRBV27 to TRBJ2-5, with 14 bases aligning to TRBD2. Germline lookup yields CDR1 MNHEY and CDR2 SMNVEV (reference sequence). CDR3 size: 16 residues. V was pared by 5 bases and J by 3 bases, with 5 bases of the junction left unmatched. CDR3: CASSPLTSGREETQYF. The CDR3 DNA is TGTGCCAGCAGTCCCCTGACTAGCGGGAGGGAAGAGACCCAGTACTTC.

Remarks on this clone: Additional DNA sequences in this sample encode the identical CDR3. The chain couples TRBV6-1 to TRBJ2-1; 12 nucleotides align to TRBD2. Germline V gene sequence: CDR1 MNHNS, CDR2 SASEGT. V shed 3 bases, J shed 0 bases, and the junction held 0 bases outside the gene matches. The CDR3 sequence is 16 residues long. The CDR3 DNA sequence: TGTGCCAGCAGTGAGACTAGCGGGAGCTCCTACAATGAGCAGTTCTTC. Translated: CASSETSGSSYNEQFF.